These T cell receptor beta chains were read from a single sample in a study of T cell responses to AZD1222 COVID-19 vaccine. Method: immunoSEQ multiplex PCR; TCRdb's copy keeps in-frame clones and lacks some. Among approximately 110,000 clones listed, 80% to 90% were seen once. Sequencing used peripheral blood, obtained 28 days after the second AZD1222 dose. These receptors were obtained from an adult who received the AZD1222 COVID-19 vaccine. Each CDR3 is given with its conserved first and last residue. D genes are given only for firm matches. Not every row has a clone size; where given, it reads once, few, many or a size class.

abundance,d_gene,j_gene,v_gene,CDR3nt,CDR3aa
.,.,TRBJ2-1,TRBV9,TGTGCCAGCAGCGTAGGGCCTAACAATGAGCAGTTCTTC,CASSVGPNNEQFF
.,.,TRBJ1-5,TRBV19,TGTGCCAGTAGTAGACAGGGCAATCAGCCCCAGCATTTT,CASSRQGNQPQHF
.,TRBD2,TRBJ2-1,TRBV6-4,TGTGCCAGCAGTCTAGCGGGAATTAACAATGAGCAGTTCTTC,CASSLAGINNEQFF
.,TRBD1,TRBJ2-7,TRBV27,TGTGCCAGTCAGGGGGACAGGCCCTACGAGCAGTACTTC,CASQGDRPYEQYF
once,TRBD1,TRBJ1-3,TRBV5-4,TGTGCCAGCAGCACGACAGGGGGCTCTGGAAACACCATATATTTT,CASSTTGGSGNTIYF
.,TRBD1,TRBJ1-2,TRBV6-5,TGTGCCAGCAGTTACGATGTCGGGACAGTGAACTATGGCTACACCTTC,CASSYDVGTVNYGYTF
.,.,TRBJ2-7,TRBV19,TGTGCCAGTGCGGGGAGGACGGGCCTGTACGAGCAGTACTTC,CASAGRTGLYEQYF
.,TRBD2,TRBJ2-5,TRBV5-1,TGCGCCAGCAGGCCGCTAGCGGGACAAGAGACCCAGTACTTC,CASRPLAGQETQYF
.,TRBD2,TRBJ2-7,TRBV5-4,TGTGCCAGCAGCCCGGAGAGCGGGACCGAGCAGTACTTC,CASSPESGTEQYF
.,.,TRBJ2-1,TRBV9,TGTGCCAGCAGCACCGGGGGTAGCAGCTACAATGAGCAGTTCTTC,CASSTGGSSYNEQFF
few,TRBD2,TRBJ2-1,TRBV9,TGTGCCAGCAGCGTAGGTGGTAGCGGGGGTGAGCAGTTCTTC,CASSVGGSGGEQFF
.,.,TRBJ1-1,TRBV18,TGTGCCAGCTCACCAAACAGGAACACTGAAGCTTTCTTT,CASSPNRNTEAFF
.,.,TRBJ1-3,TRBV12-5,TGTGCTAGTGTGGGGGGGCACTACGGAAACACCATATATTTT,CASVGGHYGNTIYF
.,TRBD1,TRBJ1-2,TRBV9,TGTGCCAGCAGCGACACAGGGGCCTATGGCTACACCTTC,CASSDTGAYGYTF
.,TRBD1,TRBJ1-4,TRBV7-2,TGTGCCAGCAGCTATCAGGGGGCAGGTGATGAAAAACTGTTTTTT,CASSYQGAGDEKLFF
.,.,TRBJ1-5,TRBV2,TGTGCCAGCAGTCCTGACGCCTATAGCAATCAGCCCCAGCATTTT,CASSPDAYSNQPQHF
few,.,TRBJ1-5,TRBV4-1,TGCGCCAGCAGCCAAGGGGTCGGAGAACTGCTTAATCAGCCCCAGCATTTT,CASSQGVGELLNQPQHF
.,.,TRBJ2-7,TRBV7-2,TGTGCCAGCAGCCCCCGGGACGGAGCCTACGAGCAGTACTTC,CASSPRDGAYEQYF
.,.,TRBJ2-1,TRBV6-6,TGTGCCAGCAGTGCCCTTGGTAGCTCCTACAATGAGCAGTTCTTC,CASSALGSSYNEQFF
few,.,TRBJ2-1,TRBV11-2,TGTGCCACCCTTCGGTCGGGTGGAGATGAGCAGTTCTTC,CATLRSGGDEQFF
.,TRBD2,TRBJ2-1,TRBV5-4,TGTGCCAGCAGCTTGAGGACTAGCAACAATGAGCAGTTCTTC,CASSLRTSNNEQFF
.,.,TRBJ2-3,TRBV20-1,TGCAGTGCTAGGGGTTTTGATACGCAGTATTTT,CSARGFDTQYF
.,.,TRBJ1-2,TRBV12-3/TRBV12-4,TGTGCCAGCAGTGGAGACAGTAACTATGGCTACACCTTC,CASSGDSNYGYTF
once,.,TRBJ2-1,TRBV21-1,TGTGCCAGCAGCAAAGAGAGGAGGGGGGGCGGAAATGAGCAGTTCTTC,CASSKERRGGGNEQFF
.,.,TRBJ1-3,TRBV7-9,TGTGCCAGCAGTCTTGCCGTTGTGGGAAACACCATATATTTT,CASSLAVVGNTIYF
.,TRBD2,TRBJ2-5,TRBV4-2,TGTGCCAGCAGCCAAGAGGGGACTAGCGGGATGGAGACCCAGTACTTC,CASSQEGTSGMETQYF
.,.,TRBJ2-7,TRBV5-1,TGCGCCAGCAGCTCACAGGCCTACGAGCAGTACTTC,CASSSQAYEQYF
once,.,TRBJ1-5,TRBV6-4,TGTGCAACTAAAAGGGGAGAAGGCAATCAGCCCCAGCATTTT,CATKRGEGNQPQHF
.,.,TRBJ1-2,TRBV11-2,TGTGCCAGCAGCAGACAATCCGACCGTCTTGGCTACACCTTC,CASSRQSDRLGYTF
.,.,TRBJ2-1,TRBV28,TGTGCCAGCAGCCCGGACCCGAATGAGCAGTTCTTC,CASSPDPNEQFF
.,.,TRBJ1-3,TRBV18,TGTGCCAGCTCACCGGACTTTCGCTCTGGAAACACCATATATTTT,CASSPDFRSGNTIYF
few,.,TRBJ1-2,TRBV11-2,TGTGCCAGCAGCCTCCCATCGCCAGGCGGTGGCTACACCTTC,CASSLPSPGGGYTF
.,TRBD1,TRBJ1-2,TRBV30,TGTGCCGGATACAGGGGAGCTAACTATGGCTACACCTTC,CAGYRGANYGYTF
.,TRBD2,TRBJ2-7,TRBV9,TGTGCCAGCAGCGCGACTAGCGGGAGCTCCTACGAGCAGTACTTC,CASSATSGSSYEQYF
.,.,TRBJ1-1,TRBV7-3,TGTGCCAGCAGCCCCGGGGGGGGATTGTCTGAAGCTTTCTTT,CASSPGGGLSEAFF
.,.,TRBJ2-5,TRBV3-1/TRBV3-2,TGTGCCAGCAGCCATCCCAGCCGAGGGGAGACCCAGTACTTC,CASSHPSRGETQYF
.,TRBD1,TRBJ2-4,TRBV6-2/TRBV6-3,TGTGCCAGCAGTTACTCCCTACCCGGGACAGGGCGAAACATTCAGTACTTC,CASSYSLPGTGRNIQYF
.,.,TRBJ1-1,TRBV4-3,TGCGCCAGCAGCCAAGACCGATGGACAGAGAACACTGAAGCTTTCTTT,CASSQDRWTENTEAFF
.,.,TRBJ1-4,TRBV7-9,TGTGCCAGCAGCTCTAATTACCAACCCGGGCCGACTAATGAAAAACTGTTTTTT,CASSSNYQPGPTNEKLFF
once,.,TRBJ1-2,TRBV20-1,TGCAGTGCTCCCGACAGATATGGCTACACCTTC,CSAPDRYGYTF
.,.,TRBJ2-7,TRBV11-2,TGTGCCAGCAGCTTAGGGCTGGGGAGAACCGAGCAGTACTTC,CASSLGLGRTEQYF
.,TRBD2,TRBJ2-7,TRBV18,TGTGCCAGCTCACCGGGGAGATTTAAAGCGGGAGTAAGCGACGAGCAGTACTTC,CASSPGRFKAGVSDEQYF
.,.,TRBJ1-2,TRBV27,TGTGCCAGCAGTTTAGAAGCTGGGGTATATGGCTACACCTTC,CASSLEAGVYGYTF
.,.,TRBJ2-7,TRBV6-1,TGTGCCAGCAGTCTCGGACGGAATACCTACGAGCAGTACTTC,CASSLGRNTYEQYF
.,.,TRBJ2-1,TRBV4-3,TGCGCCAGCAGCCAAGATTACCGGGGAGAGCAGTTCTTC,CASSQDYRGEQFF
.,.,TRBJ1-6,TRBV7-2,TGTGCCAGCAGCCCCCGGGACCGGAATTCACCCCTCCACTTT,CASSPRDRNSPLHF
.,TRBD1,TRBJ1-5,TRBV30,TGTGCCTGGGGACAGGGAGGGAGTCAGCCCCAGCATTTT,CAWGQGGSQPQHF
.,TRBD1,TRBJ1-4,TRBV4-1,TGCGCCAGCAGCCAATCAGGGACAGTAATTGAAAAACTGTTTTTT,CASSQSGTVIEKLFF
.,.,TRBJ1-3,TRBV27,TGTGCCAGCAGTTTGTTCCTAAGCTCTGGAAACACCATATATTTT,CASSLFLSSGNTIYF
.,.,TRBJ2-7,TRBV15,TGTGCCACCAGCAGAGATCGGGTTGGGGGGCGAGAGCAGTACTTC,CATSRDRVGGREQYF
.,TRBD2,TRBJ2-2,TRBV7-2,TGTGCCAGCAGCTTAAGCGGGGGGGCTCCCGGGGAGCTGTTTTTT,CASSLSGGAPGELFF
.,.,TRBJ1-5,TRBV19,TGTGCCAGTCAGAGAGGCGGTTCCAATCAGCCCCAGCATTTT,CASQRGGSNQPQHF
.,.,TRBJ2-1,TRBV7-2,TGTGCCAGCAGCTTTGGGGGGGGGCACTCCTACAATGAGCAGTTCTTC,CASSFGGGHSYNEQFF
.,.,TRBJ2-7,TRBV4-3,TGCGCCAGCGCGCTCTTGGTCGGCTCCTACGAGCAGTACTTC,CASALLVGSYEQYF
.,TRBD2,TRBJ2-1,TRBV7-3,TGTGCCAGCAGCCCGACTAGCGGGATCAATGAGCAGTTCTTC,CASSPTSGINEQFF
.,.,TRBJ1-3,TRBV11-3,TGTGCCAGCAGCTTTGGAACGGGCTCTGGAAACACCATATATTTT,CASSFGTGSGNTIYF
.,.,TRBJ2-5,TRBV18,TGTGCCAGCTCACCCCAGATGCCTAGCGCCGTACAAGAGACCCAGTACTTC,CASSPQMPSAVQETQYF
.,TRBD1,TRBJ2-7,TRBV9,TGTGCCAGCAGCGTAGCGGACAGGATATCCTACGAGCAGTACTTC,CASSVADRISYEQYF
.,TRBD1,TRBJ1-1,TRBV14,TGTGCCAGCAGCCAAGCTGACAGGGTGAACACTGAAGCTTTCTTT,CASSQADRVNTEAFF
few,.,TRBJ2-7,TRBV11-1,TGTGCCAGCAGCTTAGGCTTAAGCTCCTACGAGCAGTACTTC,CASSLGLSSYEQYF